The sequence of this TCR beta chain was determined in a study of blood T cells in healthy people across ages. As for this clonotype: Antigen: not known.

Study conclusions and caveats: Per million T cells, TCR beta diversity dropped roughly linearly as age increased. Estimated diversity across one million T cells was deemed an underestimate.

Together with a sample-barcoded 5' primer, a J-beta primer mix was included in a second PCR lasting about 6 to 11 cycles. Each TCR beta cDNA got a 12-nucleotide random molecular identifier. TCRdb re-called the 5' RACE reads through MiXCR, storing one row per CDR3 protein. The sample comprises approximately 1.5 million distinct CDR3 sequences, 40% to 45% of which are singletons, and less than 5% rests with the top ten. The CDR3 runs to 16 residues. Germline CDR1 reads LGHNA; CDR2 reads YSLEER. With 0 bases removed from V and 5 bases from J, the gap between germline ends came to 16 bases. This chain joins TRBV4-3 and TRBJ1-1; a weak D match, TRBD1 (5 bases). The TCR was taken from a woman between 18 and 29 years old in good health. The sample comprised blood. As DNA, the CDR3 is TGCGCCAGCAGCCAAGATAAGACCTGGAGGGGTACTGAAGCTTTCTTT. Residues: CASSQDKTWRGTEAFF.